This T cell receptor (beta chain) was documented in a study of blood T cells in healthy people across ages. Extractions gave at least 6 micrograms of total RNA per sample. Notes on this clonotype: Its antigen is unidentified.

This CDR3 has 17 amino acids. The V segment lost 3 bases and the J segment 2 bases; nucleotides outside the gene matches: 12. Germline CDR1 DFQATT, CDR2 SNEGSKA (reference sequence). The second PCR ran about 6 to 11 cycles with a sample-barcoded 5' primer and J-beta primers. Each of the cDNA molecules was tagged by a template-switch adaptor with 12 random nucleotides. Per sample, CDR3-containing paired-end reads numbered at least 2.5 million. Each CDR3 protein is one row after TCRdb ran MiXCR on the 5' RACE reads. Here the sample spans 1.8 million or so distinct CDR3 sequences, about two fifths being singletons. Broader study findings: Those diversity estimates obtained from one million T cells were thought to be underestimates.

The material sequenced was blood. The clonotype comes from a human donor in good health. The rearrangement joins TRBV20-1 to TRBJ2-1; 8 bases map to TRBD2. CDR3 in amino acids: CSASPTPARGAYNEQFF. The CDR3 bases are TGCAGTGCTAGTCCCACCCCTGCGCGGGGGGCCTACAATGAGCAGTTCTTC.